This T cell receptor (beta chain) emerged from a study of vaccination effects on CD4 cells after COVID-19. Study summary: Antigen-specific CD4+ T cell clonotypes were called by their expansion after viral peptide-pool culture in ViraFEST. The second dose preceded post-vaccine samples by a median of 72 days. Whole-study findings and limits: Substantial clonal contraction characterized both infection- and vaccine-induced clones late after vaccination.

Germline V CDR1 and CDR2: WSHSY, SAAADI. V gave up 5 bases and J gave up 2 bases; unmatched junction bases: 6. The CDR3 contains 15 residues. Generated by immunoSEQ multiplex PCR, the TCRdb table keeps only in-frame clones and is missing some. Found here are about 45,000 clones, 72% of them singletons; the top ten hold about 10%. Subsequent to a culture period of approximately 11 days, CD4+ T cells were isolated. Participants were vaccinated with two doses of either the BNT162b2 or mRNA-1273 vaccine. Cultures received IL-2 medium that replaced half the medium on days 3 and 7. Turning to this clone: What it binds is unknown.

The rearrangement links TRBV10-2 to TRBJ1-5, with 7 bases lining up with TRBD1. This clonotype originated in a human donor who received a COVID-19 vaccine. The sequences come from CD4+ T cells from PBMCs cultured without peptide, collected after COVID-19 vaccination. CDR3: CASSHQGVGNQPQHF. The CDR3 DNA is TGCGCCAGCAGTCACCAGGGGGTGGGCAATCAGCCCCAGCATTTT.